A single sample gave rise to the 30 T cell receptor beta chains below, sequenced in a study of shared clonotypes between healthy human individuals. The assay was immunoSEQ multiplex PCR, and TCRdb's table has in-frame clones only and misses some. The top ten hold roughly 0.13% of the sample, which has approximately 2.5 million clones, around 90% seen once. Sequencing was done on a sample of naive CD4+ T cells sorted from blood. As for subset: CD45RA+ positively selected. Receptors were obtained from a young man in good health.

The chain links TRBV6-1 to TRBJ1-1; D ambiguous. V was trimmed by 5 bases and J by 1 base, leaving 11 bases between them. CDR3 length: 14 amino acids. Germline lookup yields CDR1 MNHNS and CDR2 SASEGT. DNA of the CDR3: TGTGCCAGCAGTAAGAAGGAAGGGAACACTGAAGCTTTCTTT. This sequence encodes CASSKKEGNTEAFF.

The gene calls are TRBV18 and TRBJ1-5, with D tentatively TRBD1 (5 bases). Germline lookup yields CDR1 KGHSH and CDR2 LQKENI. Trimming took off 5 bases at V and 2 bases at J, with 16 bases between the two ends. This CDR3 is 16 amino acids long. In DNA, the CDR3 is TGTGCCAGCTCAGAAGACTGGGGGTTCGGCAATCAGCCCCAGCATTTT. Protein sequence: CASSEDWGFGNQPQHF.

The chain combines TRBV5-1 with TRBJ2-7; 9 nucleotides agree with TRBD1. CDR1 is SGHRS, CDR2 YFSETQ, per germline. This CDR3 contains 15 residues. With V trimmed by 4 bases and J by 9 bases, 14 bases remained unmatched. CDR3 residues: CASSPDRGIYTGQYF. The DNA of the CDR3 is TGCGCCAGCAGCCCGGACAGGGGCATTTATACGGGGCAGTACTTC.

A word on this clone: This same CDR3 is encoded by further DNA sequences in the sample. The genes are TRBV5-6 and TRBJ2-2; 12 bases align to TRBD2. The CDR3 runs 17 residues. Trimming took 1 base from V and 0 from J; bases not matched to a gene: 1. The germline V gene encodes CDR1 SGHDT and CDR2 YYEEEE. The CDR3 here is CASSLLAGGSNTGELFF. CDR3 DNA sequence: TGTGCCAGCAGCTTGCTAGCGGGGGGGTCGAACACCGGGGAGCTGTTTTTT.

The rearrangement uses TRBV5-1 and TRBJ1-2; a weak D match, TRBD1 (5 bases). Between the trimmed V and J ends, which lost 0 bases and 5 bases, there was a span of 14 bases. The CDR3 totals 15 residues. Germline-derived CDR1 and CDR2 are SGHRS and YFSETQ. Here the CDR3 DNA reads TGCGCCAGCAGCTTGGGTCCGGCAGGGCGATATGGCTACACCTTC. Amino acid sequence: CASSLGPAGRYGYTF.

CDR3 in amino acids: CASNRDREIYGYTF. CDR3 DNA: TGCGCCAGCAACCGGGACAGGGAGATCTATGGCTACACCTTC. The rearrangement links TRBV5-1 to TRBJ1-2; 9 bases fit TRBD1. CDR1 and CDR2 from the germline V gene are SGHRS and YFSETQ. This CDR3 has 14 residues. Unmatched junction bases numbered 7, after V lost 6 bases and J lost 4 bases.

This clone was observed once. V gene TRBV9 combines with J gene TRBJ2-2, with D maybe TRBD1 (6 bases). Germline V lookup: CDR1 SGDLS, CDR2 YYNGEE. The CDR3 is 16 amino acids. With 2 bases removed from V and 3 bases from J, the gap between germline ends came to 14 bases. In DNA form, the CDR3 reads TGTGCCAGCAGCGTTAACCTGGACAGTTACACCGGGGAGCTGTTTTTT. It translates to CASSVNLDSYTGELFF.

The V gene is TRBV5-4, the J gene TRBJ2-1, with 10 bases aligning to TRBD1. CDR3 length: 15 amino acids. Germline values: CDR1 SGHNT, CDR2 YYREEE (reference sequence). Unmatched junction bases numbered 5, after V lost 0 bases and J lost 8 bases. CDR3 loop: CASSLETGGAYEQFF. The CDR3 DNA follows: TGTGCCAGCAGCTTGGAGACAGGGGGCGCTTATGAGCAGTTCTTC.

The V gene is TRBV7-8, the J gene TRBJ2-5; D is uncertain. The CDR3 has 15 residues. Trimming left V 1 base short and J 2 bases short, with 11 bases between. In germline, CDR1 is SGHVS, CDR2 FQNEAQ. The CDR3 loop reads CASSLDRAKQETQYF. CDR3 in DNA: TGTGCCAGCAGCTTAGACCGAGCCAAACAAGAGACCCAGTACTTC.

The chain carries TRBV30 and TRBJ2-5; 8 bases are a match to TRBD2. The germline CDR1 and CDR2 sequences are GTSNPN and SVGIG (reference sequence). CDR3 size: 13 residues. The CDR3 DNA is TGTGCGAGGCAGTCGGGGGGGAAAGAGACCCAGTACTTC. It codes for CARQSGGKETQYF.

This chain uses TRBV28 with TRBJ1-5, with 7 bases aligning to TRBD1. This CDR3 region has 15 residues. J was trimmed by 1 base and V by 4 bases; bases with no gene match: 4. Germline lookup yields CDR1 MDHEN and CDR2 SYDVKM. The CDR3 here is CASSWIQGSNQPQHF. The DNA of the CDR3 is TGTGCCAGCAGTTGGATACAGGGGAGCAATCAGCCCCAGCATTTT.

The chain carries TRBV9 and TRBJ2-1; no clear D. V lost 1 base, J lost 9 bases, and 23 bases lay in between. Germline lookup yields CDR1 SGDLS and CDR2 YYNGEE. The length of the CDR3 is 17 residues. The CDR3 sequence: CASSVKFLCWLEREQFF. The CDR3 region has the DNA TGTGCCAGCAGCGTAAAATTTCTGTGTTGGCTGGAACGTGAGCAGTTCTTC.

In DNA, the CDR3 is TGTGCCAGCACCTCCCGGGACCGGGGCCAGTCGTACTTC. This translates into CASTSRDRGQSYF. This chain uses TRBV6-6 with TRBJ2-7; the D gene could be TRBD1 or TRBD2 (5 bases each). Trimming took 7 bases from V and 12 from J, leaving 22 bases between them. The germline V gene has CDR1 MNHNY and CDR2 SVGAGI (reference sequence). This CDR3 comprises 13 residues.

CDR3 in DNA: TGTGCCAGCTCACCGACAGGGGCCGGCAAAAACATTCAGTACTTC. Its translation is CASSPTGAGKNIQYF. The gene calls are TRBV18 and TRBJ2-4; 8 nucleotides line up with TRBD1. The CDR3 has 15 amino acids. CDR1 KGHSH and CDR2 LQKENI come from the germline V gene. J gave up 3 bases and V 3 bases, and 4 bases lay outside the gene matches. Looking up the rest from reference TRBV18 and TRBJ2-4 gives the full variable domain: NAGVMQNPRHLVRRRGQEARLRCSPMKGHSHVYWYRQLPEEGLKFMVYLQKENIIDESGMPKERFSAEFPKEGPSILRIQQVVRGDSAAYFCASSPTGAGKNIQYFGAGTRLSVL.

The chain employs TRBV5-6 and TRBJ1-4; a weak D match, TRBD1 (5 bases). The V and J ends lost 0 bases and 9 bases respectively, with 15 bases between them. Germline lookup yields CDR1 SGHDT and CDR2 YYEEEE. The CDR3 totals 15 residues. CDR3 protein: CASSLVRAILKKLFF. In DNA form, the CDR3 reads TGTGCCAGCAGCTTGGTCAGGGCCATCCTAAAAAAACTGTTTTTT.

This clone was picked up one time. The chain uses TRBV6-1 and TRBJ1-1; D is perhaps TRBD1 (6 bases). CDR1 and CDR2 from the germline V gene are MNHNS and SASEGT. This CDR3 has 15 amino acids. V lost 3 bases and J 5 bases, leaving 16 bases between the germline ends. CDR3 bases: TGTGCCAGCAGTGAGCCGGGACAAACTGGGACTGAAGCTTTCTTT. This gives the protein CASSEPGQTGTEAFF.

The rearrangement links TRBV6-5 to TRBJ1-2, with 7 positions matching TRBD1. V was pared by 7 bases and J by 8 bases, with 13 bases of the junction left unmatched. The CDR3 is 14 amino acids. Germline V lookup: CDR1 MNHEY, CDR2 SVGAGI. CDR3 nucleotides: TGTGCCAGCAAAGGAAGGGGGCCGACGGGGGGCTACACCTTC. It is translated as CASKGRGPTGGYTF.

This chain joins TRBV11-1 and TRBJ2-2, with 9 bases matching TRBD1. J lost 3 bases, V lost 6 bases, and 5 bases had no gene match. CDR3 length equals 15 residues. Looked up from germline, CDR1 is SGHAT and CDR2 is FQDESV (reference sequence). CDR3 protein: CASRVQGADTGELFF. In DNA, the CDR3 is TGTGCCAGCAGGGTACAGGGGGCGGACACCGGGGAGCTGTTTTTT.

This clone was observed a few times. The chain uses TRBV6-1 and TRBJ1-6, with a weak D call TRBD1 (5 bases). Germline CDR1 MNHNS, CDR2 SASEGT. CDR3 size: 15 residues. V lost 6 bases to trimming and J lost 8 bases, with 17 bases between them. CDR3 bases: TGTGCCAGCAGGAGGGACGGCCTCGCGCATTCACCCCTCCACTTT. Its protein is CASRRDGLAHSPLHF.

The chain recombines TRBV2 with TRBJ1-4; D unresolved. The CDR3 runs 13 residues. Germline assignment: CDR1 SNHLY and CDR2 FYNNEI. Trimming took off 6 bases at V and 2 bases at J, with 7 bases between the two ends. CDR3 amino acids: CASSGPTNEKLFF. For the CDR3, the DNA is TGTGCCAGCAGCGGACCTACTAATGAAAAACTGTTTTTT.

V is TRBV5-4 and J is TRBJ2-5; D might be TRBD2 (5 bases). This CDR3 is built from 15 residues. V gave up 0 bases and J gave up 4 bases, with 13 bases separating them. Per germline, CDR1 SGHNT and CDR2 YYREEE (reference sequence). The CDR3 nucleotides read TGTGCCAGCAGCTTGGCCGTGGGCGGAGGAGAGACCCAGTACTTC. Translating it yields CASSLAVGGGETQYF.

CDR3 DNA: TGTGCCAGCAGCGAGAATCGGGGATATCAGCCCCAGCATTTT. Encoded protein: CASSENRGYQPQHF. The chain has TRBV7-8 and TRBJ1-5, with D uncertain. The germline V and J ends were trimmed by 5 bases and 5 bases, with 13 bases remaining between them. The CDR3 length is 14 residues. From germline, CDR1 is SGHVS and CDR2 FQNEAQ.

The chain recombines TRBV5-1 with TRBJ1-5; D may be TRBD1 (5 bases). V lost 5 bases and J lost 7, with 19 bases in between. Germline assignment: CDR1 SGHRS and CDR2 YFSETQ. This CDR3 is built from 15 residues. CDR3 residues: CASRASAGPGQPQHF. The CDR3 bases are TGCGCCAGCAGAGCCAGTGCGGGACCCGGACAGCCCCAGCATTTT.

This clone was seen once. The sample has other DNA sequences that encode this CDR3 too. The chain joins TRBV6-5 to TRBJ1-4, with D hard to call. The germline CDR1 and CDR2 sequences are MNHEY and SVGAGI. V was clipped by 5 bases and J by 0 bases, with 4 bases between them. The CDR3 sequence is 13 residues long. The CDR3 DNA reads TGTGCCAGCAGTCGGACAACTAATGAAAAACTGTTTTTT. Its protein product is CASSRTTNEKLFF.

V and J are TRBV5-1 and TRBJ2-7; 11 bases agree with TRBD2. Per the germline V gene, CDR1 is SGHRS and CDR2 is YFSETQ. Unmatched junction bases numbered 4, after V lost 3 bases and J lost 2 bases. The CDR3 is 15 residues long. The CDR3 bases are TGCGCCAGCAGCTCAACTAGCGGGAGTGCCTACGAGCAGTACTTC. Its translation is CASSSTSGSAYEQYF.

This chain joins TRBV6-7 and TRBJ2-2, with D tentatively TRBD1 (5 bases). TRBV6-7 is marked as an open reading frame, function uncertain. The V end lost 2 bases, the J end lost 6 bases, and 19 bases lay between the germline ends. CDR3 length: 17 residues. For the CDR3, the DNA is TGTGCCAGCAGTTACCGTTTAGTTAGGGGCTACGCCGGGGAGCTGTTTTTT. Its protein is CASSYRLVRGYAGELFF.

Concerning this clone itself: Other DNA sequences in this specimen translate into the identical CDR3. The chain employs TRBV28 and TRBJ1-1; 8 nucleotides line up with TRBD1. The J segment lost 4 bases and the V segment lost 6 bases, leaving 10 bases of the junction unmatched. The CDR3 has 15 residues. Germline-derived CDR1 and CDR2 are MDHEN and SYDVKM. The CDR3, as DNA: TGTGCCAGCAGCTCCCTCGGACAGGGTGGCACTGAAGCTTTCTTT. This sequence encodes CASSSLGQGGTEAFF.

A single count supports this clone. The chain links TRBV19 to TRBJ2-7; D remains ambiguous. The CDR3 runs to 13 residues. Trimming stripped 5 bases from V and 3 bases from J, with 11 bases between. Per the germline V gene, CDR1 is LNHDA and CDR2 is SQIVND (reference sequence). CDR3 region: CASSVRRYYEQYF. The CDR3 nucleotides read TGTGCCAGTAGTGTTAGACGGTACTACGAGCAGTACTTC.

This chain joins TRBV5-6 and TRBJ1-6, with D possibly matching TRBD1 (5 bases). V was shortened by 0 bases and J by 6 bases, with 13 bases between the two germline ends. The CDR3 loop spans 16 amino acids. Per germline, CDR1 SGHDT and CDR2 YYEEEE. CDR3 sequence (DNA): TGTGCCAGCAGCTTGGCCATGCTAAGGGGTAATTCACCCCTCCACTTT. This gives the protein CASSLAMLRGNSPLHF.

V and J are TRBV11-2 and TRBJ2-6, with unresolved D. CDR1 and CDR2 (germline): SGHAT, FQNNGV. The CDR3 contains 19 residues. V was trimmed by 1 base and J by 0 bases, leaving 16 bases between them. For the CDR3, the DNA is TGTGCCAGCAGCTTAGGTGTCGGCGAAACCTACTCTGGGGCCAACGTCCTGACTTTC. Translation gives CASSLGVGETYSGANVLTF.